This TCR beta chain was retrieved from a study of cytomegalovirus exposure and HLA in healthy donors. Across the whole study: It was reported in a later analysis that the same platform had been used for the 120 or so validation repertoires as for the roughly 650 first-cohort repertoires.

Measured with immunoSEQ multiplex PCR; TCRdb has only the in-frame clones, and not every one. The sample lists under 400,000 clones, 88% occurring once. Findings and caveats of the study: It was reportedly the case that the classifier diagnosed cytomegalovirus status with high specificity and sensitivity. Confirmation in vitro established that a few CMV-associated chains were specific for CMV antigens.

The V and J ends lost 6 bases and 5 bases respectively, with 13 bases between them. This CDR3 contains 13 residues. Germline CDR1 is LNHDA and CDR2 is SQIVND (reference sequence). The validation cohort, a group of over a hundred subjects, included the donors and was separate from the roughly 620-subject first cohort. For this clone: What it recognizes is unknown.

Sequences were obtained from PBMCs. This chain links TRBV19 with TRBJ1-2; D call uncertain. The receptor was derived from a man aged 30 to 39 in good health and CMV-seronegative. The CDR3 DNA is TGTGCCAGTAGGAAGGCGGCGGTGTATGGCTACACCTTC. This sequence encodes CASRKAAVYGYTF.